This T cell receptor beta chain was observed in a study of cytomegalovirus exposure and HLA in healthy donors. The CDR3 runs to 13 residues. With 4 bases clipped from V and 3 bases from J, the junction kept 2 bases outside the gene matches. In germline, CDR1 is SGHTA, CDR2 FQGNSA. PCR employed 60 Vbeta and 13 Jbeta primers. Sequencing used immunoSEQ multiplex PCR; TCRdb keeps in-frame clones, though not all of them. The sample has some 150,000 clones, approximately 79% seen once. The chain uses TRBV7-2 and TRBJ1-1; TRBD1 matches 7 bases. Source material: PBMCs. The TCR was taken from a man aged 50-60 years in good health and CMV-seropositive. The CDR3 DNA reads as TGTGCCAGCAGCTCGACAGGGTACACTGAAGCTTTCTTT. The encoded protein is CASSSTGYTEAFF.